This T cell receptor (beta chain) was identified in a study of preoperative IRX-2 immunotherapy in early breast cancer (dated 2019 in TCRdb). Reading from cysteine to phenylalanine, the CDR3 counts 12 amino acids. The only DNA kept is the CDR3, 36 bases in frame from the first base. CDR1 and CDR2 are read off the germline V gene as MNHGY and SAAAGT. A note on this clone: The antigen it recognizes is unknown. One junction end disagrees with the germline gene, perhaps due to a read error.

In the paper's terms, the treatment or condition label means: preoperative locoregional IRX-2 cytokine immunotherapy. The samples were obtained from a phase Ib study that tested preoperative, locoregional IRX-2 cytokine immunotherapy designed to prime immune responses. Donors were patients with early-stage breast cancer who received IRX-2 before surgery. Libraries were constructed by the immunoSEQ multiplex PCR assay. The clones in this table, taken by TCRdb from immuneACCESS, are in-frame only. Not every clone is retained; where verified, under half of the shortfall comes from an unresolved V gene, and the cause of the rest is unknown. This sample has some 99,000 clones in its table, and 86% of those were observed once. The ten most abundant clones make up roughly 2% of the sample.

The chain was built from TRBV6-8 and TRBJ2-2; the D gene is perhaps TRBD1, from 5 matching bases. The sequencing used tumor tissue, collected after IRX-2 immunotherapy. The receptor comes from a human donor with breast cancer. The sequenced DNA is TGTGCCAGCAGTTCGGACACGGGGGAGCTGTTTTTT. Translated, this is CASSSDTGELFF.